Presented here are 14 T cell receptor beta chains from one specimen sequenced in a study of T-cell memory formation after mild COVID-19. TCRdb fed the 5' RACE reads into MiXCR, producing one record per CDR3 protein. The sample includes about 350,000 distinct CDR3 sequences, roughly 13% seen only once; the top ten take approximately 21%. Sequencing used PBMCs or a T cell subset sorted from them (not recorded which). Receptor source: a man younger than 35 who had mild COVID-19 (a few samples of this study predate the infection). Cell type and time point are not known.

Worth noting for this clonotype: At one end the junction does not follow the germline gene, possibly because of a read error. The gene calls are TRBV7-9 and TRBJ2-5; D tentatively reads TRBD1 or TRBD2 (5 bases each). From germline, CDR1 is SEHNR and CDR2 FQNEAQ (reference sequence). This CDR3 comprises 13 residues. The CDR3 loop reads CASSRVLGETLYF. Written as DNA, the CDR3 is TGTGCCAGCAGCCGGGTCTTGGGGGAGACCCTGTACTTC.

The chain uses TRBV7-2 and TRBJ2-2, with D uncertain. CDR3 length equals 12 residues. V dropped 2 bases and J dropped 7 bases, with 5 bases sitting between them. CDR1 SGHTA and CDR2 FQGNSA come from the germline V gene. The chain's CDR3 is CASSLSHGELFF. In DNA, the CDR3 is TGTGCCAGCAGCTTATCCCACGGGGAGCTGTTTTTT.

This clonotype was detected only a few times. In DNA form, the CDR3 reads TGTGCCAGCTCACCACCGGGACTAGCCTCAGATACGCAGTATTTT. Amino acid sequence: CASSPPGLASDTQYF. The genes are TRBV18 and TRBJ2-3, with TRBD2 identical over 9 bases. Per germline, CDR1 KGHSH and CDR2 LQKENI. V shed 0 bases, J shed 4 bases, and the junction held 2 bases outside the gene matches. The CDR3 contains 15 residues.

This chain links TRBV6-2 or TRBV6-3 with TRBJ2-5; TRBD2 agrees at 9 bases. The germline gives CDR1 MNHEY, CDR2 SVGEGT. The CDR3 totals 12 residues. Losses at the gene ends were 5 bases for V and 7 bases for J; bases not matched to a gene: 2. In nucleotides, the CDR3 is TGTGCCAGCAGTACTAGCGGGCCGACCCAGTACTTC. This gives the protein CASSTSGPTQYF.

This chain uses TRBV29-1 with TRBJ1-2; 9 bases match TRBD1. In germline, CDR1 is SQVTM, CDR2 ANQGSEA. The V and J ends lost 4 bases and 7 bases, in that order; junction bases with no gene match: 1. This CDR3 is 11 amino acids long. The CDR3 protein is CSVGQGGGYTF. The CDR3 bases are TGCAGCGTTGGACAGGGGGGTGGCTACACCTTC.

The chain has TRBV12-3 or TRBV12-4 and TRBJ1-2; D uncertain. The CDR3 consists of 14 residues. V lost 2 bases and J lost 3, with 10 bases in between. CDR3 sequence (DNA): TGTGCCAGCAGTTTAAACGTGGTGCACTATGGCTACACCTTC. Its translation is CASSLNVVHYGYTF.

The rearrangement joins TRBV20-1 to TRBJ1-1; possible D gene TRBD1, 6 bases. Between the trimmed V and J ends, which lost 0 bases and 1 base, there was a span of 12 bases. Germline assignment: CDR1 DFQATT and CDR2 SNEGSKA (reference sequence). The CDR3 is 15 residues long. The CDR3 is CSARDGGRTNTEAFF. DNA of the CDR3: TGCAGTGCTAGAGATGGGGGCAGAACGAACACTGAAGCTTTCTTT.

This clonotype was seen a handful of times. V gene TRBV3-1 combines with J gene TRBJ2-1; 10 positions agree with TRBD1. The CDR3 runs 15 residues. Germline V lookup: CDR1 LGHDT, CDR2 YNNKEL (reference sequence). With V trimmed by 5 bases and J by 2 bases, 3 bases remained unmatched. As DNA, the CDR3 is TGTGCCAGCAGCTGGGGACAGGGGACCTACAATGAGCAGTTCTTC. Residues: CASSWGQGTYNEQFF.

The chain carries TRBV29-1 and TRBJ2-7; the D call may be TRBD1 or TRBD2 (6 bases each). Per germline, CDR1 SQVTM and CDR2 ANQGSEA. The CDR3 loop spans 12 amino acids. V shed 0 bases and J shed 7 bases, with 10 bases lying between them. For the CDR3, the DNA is TGCAGCGTTGAAGAGGAGGGACAAGAGCAGTACTTC. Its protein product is CSVEEEGQEQYF.

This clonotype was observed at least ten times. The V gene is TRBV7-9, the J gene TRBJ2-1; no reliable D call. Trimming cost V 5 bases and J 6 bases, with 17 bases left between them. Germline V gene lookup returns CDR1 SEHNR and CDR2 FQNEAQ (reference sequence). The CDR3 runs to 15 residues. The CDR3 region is CASSPVMEGLNEQFF. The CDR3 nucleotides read TGTGCCAGCAGCCCGGTCATGGAAGGTCTCAATGAGCAGTTCTTC.

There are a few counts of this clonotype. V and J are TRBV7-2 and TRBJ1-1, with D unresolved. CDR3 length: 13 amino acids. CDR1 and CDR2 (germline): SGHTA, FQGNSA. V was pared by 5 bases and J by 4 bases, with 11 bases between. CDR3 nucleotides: TGTGCCAGCAGCCTCGGGCCGGCCACTGAAGCTTTCTTT. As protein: CASSLGPATEAFF.

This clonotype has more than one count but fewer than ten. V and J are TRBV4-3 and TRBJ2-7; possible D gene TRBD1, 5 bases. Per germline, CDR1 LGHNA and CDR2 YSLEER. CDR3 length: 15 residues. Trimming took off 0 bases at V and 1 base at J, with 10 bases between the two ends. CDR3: CASSQDREGSYEQYF. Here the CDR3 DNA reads TGCGCCAGCAGCCAAGACAGGGAAGGGTCCTACGAGCAGTACTTC.

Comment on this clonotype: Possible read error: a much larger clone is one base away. The CDR3 reads CASRRAGVESYNEQFF. CDR3 DNA: TGTGCCAGCAGAAGAGCGGGGGTGGAGTCCTACAATGAGCAGTTCTTC. The chain is built from TRBV7-9 and TRBJ2-1; 8 bases fit TRBD2. Trimming at V came to 6 bases and at J to 1 base, leaving 8 bases not matched to a gene. The CDR3 length is 16 residues. CDR1 is SEHNR and CDR2 is FQNEAQ in the germline V gene (reference sequence). Using reference TRBV7-9 and TRBJ2-1 for the parts outside the CDR3, the full variable domain is DTGVSQNPRHKITKRGQNVTFRCDPISEHNRLYWYRQTLGQGPEFLTYFQNEAQLEKSRLLSDRFSAERPKGSFSTLEIQRTEQGDSAMYLCASRRAGVESYNEQFFGPGTRLTVL.

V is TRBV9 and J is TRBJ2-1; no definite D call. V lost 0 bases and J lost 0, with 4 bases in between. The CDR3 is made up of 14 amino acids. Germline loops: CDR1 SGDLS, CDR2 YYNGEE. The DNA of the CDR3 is TGTGCCAGCAGCGTAGAAGTCTCCTACAATGAGCAGTTCTTC. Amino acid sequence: CASSVEVSYNEQFF.